This T cell receptor beta chain originates from a study of PD-1 blockade in classical Hodgkin lymphoma. Study summary: Nivolumab was administered to patients intravenously at 3 mg/kg every 2 weeks. Study results and caveats: Whoever responded completely had baseline diversity much like that seen in newly diagnosed patients. Healthy donors were reported to have higher baseline TCR diversity than newly diagnosed patients. Anyone who began nivolumab under 1 year after ASCT was excluded.

Germline V gives CDR1 LNHDA, CDR2 SQIVND (reference sequence). The CDR3 length is 14 residues. The J segment lost 6 bases and the V segment lost 2 bases, leaving 4 bases of the junction unmatched. Comment on this clone: The target antigen is unknown.

TCRdb's table, derived via immunoSEQ multiplex PCR, lists solely in-frame clones and lacks some. The table has under 25,000 clones, more than 65% seen once. Time point specified: cycle 4 day 1 (C4D1), after more than 5 weeks of nivolumab. Following autologous stem cell transplantation, relapse occurred in every patient, and exposure to brentuximab vedotin varied. The chain joins TRBV19 to TRBJ1-2; 9 bases are a match to TRBD1. The source material was peripheral blood mononuclear cells (PBMCs), sampled before the fourth cycle of nivolumab. This TCR derives from a human donor with classical Hodgkin lymphoma. The CDR3 loop reads CASSISQGAHGYTF. The CDR3 DNA is TGTGCCAGTAGTATATCACAGGGGGCGCATGGCTACACCTTC. The whole variable domain, remainder taken from reference TRBV19 and TRBJ1-2, is DGGITQSPKYLFRKEGQNVTLSCEQNLNHDAMYWYRQDPGQGLRLIYYSQIVNDFQKGDIAEGYSVSREKKESFPLTVTSAQKNPTAFYLCASSISQGAHGYTFGSGTRLTVV.